This record looks at one T cell receptor beta chain sequence and its context. Its antigen remains unidentified. This specimen belongs to a study of T cell responses to AZD1222 COVID-19 vaccine. The study, taken as a whole, reports: Seropositivity was recorded at baseline in only a handful of AZD1222 recipients.

CDR1 SEHNR and CDR2 FQNEAQ come from the germline V gene (reference sequence). Trimming took 5 bases from V and 4 from J, leaving 15 bases between them. The CDR3 totals 14 residues. Libraries were prepared by immunoSEQ multiplex PCR; TCRdb keeps only in-frame clonotypes and omits some of them. The sample has 180,000 or so clones, about 91% seen once. The V gene is TRBV7-9, the J gene TRBJ2-7; D may be TRBD1 (6 bases). This clonotype originated in an adult who received the AZD1222 COVID-19 vaccine. Here the sequenced sample was peripheral blood, taken 28 days after the second AZD1222 dose. DNA for the CDR3: TGTGCCAGCAGCACCCAGGGGCAAGGATACGAGCAGTACTTC. Its protein is CASSTQGQGYEQYF.